Following are 7 T cell receptor beta chains from one sample sequenced in a study of T cells in Graves' hyperthyroidism and ophthalmopathy. RNA transcripts gave rise to amplified TCR beta CDR3 regions. TCR CDR3 regions were first amplified by RT-PCR with HTBI primers. TCRdb re-analysed the multiplex PCR reads in MiXCR, keeping a single row per CDR3 protein. The sample has 300,000 to 400,000 distinct CDR3 sequences; about 13% are singletons. Sequencing was carried out using blood. The receptors were gathered from a woman aged 18-30 years with Graves' hyperthyroidism.

This clonotype was detected ten times or more. The V call is TRBV28, the J call TRBJ1-5; D not certain. Germline V gene sequence: CDR1 MDHEN, CDR2 SYDVKM. The V end lost 8 bases, the J end lost 4 bases, and 12 bases lay between the germline ends. The CDR3 loop spans 13 amino acids. CDR3 sequence: CASYGGVNQPQHF. CDR3 coding DNA: TGTGCCAGCTACGGCGGGGTTAATCAGCCCCAGCATTTT.

The chain joins TRBV6-1 to TRBJ2-3, with 9 bases matching TRBD2. The CDR3 contains 13 residues. Germline-derived CDR1 and CDR2 are MNHNS and SASEGT. V trimming: 8 bases; J trimming: 1 base; junction bases outside the gene matches: 1. Written as DNA, the CDR3 is TGTGCCAGCCGACTAGCGGGCACAGATACGCAGTATTTT. It yields the protein CASRLAGTDTQYF.

V gene TRBV7-9 combines with J gene TRBJ1-1; D remains ambiguous. The germline V and J ends were trimmed by 4 bases and 3 bases, with 9 bases remaining between them. The CDR3 is 13 amino acids. Per germline, CDR1 SEHNR and CDR2 FQNEAQ (reference sequence). DNA for the CDR3: TGTGCCAGCAGCTACAGTATGGACACTGAAGCTTTCTTT. Its translation is CASSYSMDTEAFF.

This clonotype has ten or more counts. The genes are TRBV7-8 and TRBJ1-2, with 10 bases that match TRBD1. Unmatched junction bases numbered 5, after V lost 5 bases and J lost 5 bases. Germline CDR1 SGHVS, CDR2 FQNEAQ. The CDR3 contains 14 residues. The chain's CDR3 is CASSLRTGGYGYTF. The CDR3, as DNA: TGTGCCAGCAGCCTACGGACAGGGGGATATGGCTACACCTTC.

The chain employs TRBV19 and TRBJ2-3; 7 bases agree with TRBD1. Germline assignment: CDR1 LNHDA and CDR2 SQIVND (reference sequence). V gave up 1 base and J gave up 0 bases; unmatched junction bases: 22. The CDR3 is 22 amino acids. The CDR3 region is CASSIGGWLGDSRRKSTDTQYF. The CDR3 DNA sequence: TGTGCCAGTAGTATAGGTGGTTGGTTAGGGGACAGCAGGAGGAAGAGCACAGATACGCAGTATTTT.

There are many counts of this clonotype. The V call is TRBV6-1, the J call TRBJ1-1; D is uncertain. V lost 5 bases, J lost 2 bases, and 12 bases lay in between. Looked up from germline, CDR1 is MNHNS and CDR2 is SASEGT. CDR3 length equals 14 residues. The CDR3 bases are TGTGCCAGCAGTTTCTCCCCCCCTAACACTGAAGCTTTCTTT. Translation: CASSFSPPNTEAFF.

The chain combines TRBV6-1 with TRBJ2-6; D call uncertain. Trimming pared 10 bases from V and 3 bases from J, leaving 13 bases between. Germline-derived CDR1 and CDR2 are MNHNS and SASEGT. The CDR3 length is 14 residues. Here the CDR3 DNA reads TGTGCCACGCTGCGTGGTAGTGGGGCCAACGTCCTGACTTTC. Translation gives CATLRGSGANVLTF.